The 27 T cell receptor beta chains below all came from one sample that was sequenced in a study of metastatic and nonmetastatic thyroid tumors. TCRdb ran MiXCR on the PCR reads. The table includes fewer than 20,000 clones, under 25% detected once. Prior to thyroid surgery, none of the patients had received any treatment. Sequencing was carried out using tumor tissue. These receptors were taken from a female donor with papillary thyroid cancer or a benign thyroid nodule (not recorded which). Some clones in this sample may be carry-over from other donors' samples.

This clone was recorded many times. V and J are TRBV6-1 and TRBJ1-4; 10 nucleotides match TRBD1. Germline V gene sequence: CDR1 MNHNS, CDR2 SASEGT. The CDR3 contains 19 residues. Losses at the gene ends were 1 base for V and 4 bases for J; bases not matched to a gene: 12. This CDR3 is CASSEERRQGARGNEKLFF. The CDR3 DNA reads TGTGCCAGCAGTGAAGAACGCCGACAGGGGGCGAGAGGTAATGAAAAACTGTTTTTT.

This clone was counted ten times or more. The chain has TRBV27 and TRBJ2-2; D is perhaps TRBD2 (5 bases). Germline V gene sequence: CDR1 MNHEY, CDR2 SMNVEV (reference sequence). CDR3 length: 17 amino acids. V lost 10 bases and J 3 bases, leaving 24 bases between the germline ends. The DNA for the CDR3 is TGTGCCACCCGCTCCCTATTCCGGGATGATCACACCGGGGAGCTGTTTTTT. The encoded protein is CATRSLFRDDHTGELFF.

This clone appeared a few times. This chain links TRBV7-9 with TRBJ1-1; D ambiguous. This CDR3 has 11 amino acids. CDR1 and CDR2 from the germline V gene are SEHNR and FQNEAQ (reference sequence). V was trimmed by 4 bases and J by 4 bases, leaving 4 bases between them. CDR3 nucleotides: TGTGCCAGCAGCTCGGGCACTGAAGCTTTCTTT. Translation: CASSSGTEAFF. Full variable domain (missing parts from reference TRBV7-9 and TRBJ1-1): DTGVSQNPRHKITKRGQNVTFRCDPISEHNRLYWYRQTLGQGPEFLTYFQNEAQLEKSRLLSDRFSAERPKGSFSTLEIQRTEQGDSAMYLCASSSGTEAFFGQGTRLTVV.

This clone was detected many times. This chain connects TRBV20-1 to TRBJ2-5; TRBD2 agrees at 15 bases. After removal of 2 bases from V and 4 bases from J, the junction contained 8 bases not matched to a gene. The V gene's germline CDR1 is DFQATT and CDR2 SNEGSKA (reference sequence). The CDR3 loop spans 17 amino acids. Here the CDR3 DNA reads TGCAGTGCTAGACCTATTGGACTAGCGGGAGGGAGAGAGACCCAGTACTTC. Translated, it gives CSARPIGLAGGRETQYF.

A word on this clone: This may be a read error: a much more frequent sequence differs by one nucleotide. The DNA for the CDR3 is TGTGCCAGCAGCCCCCGTGGGGTGAGCACAGATACGCAGTATTTT. Amino acids: CASSPRGVSTDTQYF. The gene calls are TRBV3-1 and TRBJ2-3; D uncertain. Trimming left V 4 bases short and J 0 bases short, with 11 bases between. The CDR3 totals 15 residues. In germline, CDR1 is LGHDT, CDR2 YNNKEL (reference sequence).

This clone was seen at least ten times. The J gene is TRBJ1-2, the V gene TRBV28; maybe TRBD1 (6 bases). V lost 4 bases and J lost 8, with 20 bases in between. From germline, CDR1 is MDHEN and CDR2 SYDVKM. This CDR3 comprises 15 residues. CDR3 residues: CASSSLGGGPRGYTF. The CDR3 DNA reads as TGTGCCAGCAGTTCTCTAGGGGGGGGGCCTCGAGGCTACACCTTC.

This sequence joins TRBV5-1 and TRBJ1-2; no definite D call. V was shortened by 4 bases and J by 8 bases, with 21 bases between the two germline ends. The germline gives CDR1 SGHRS, CDR2 YFSETQ. The CDR3 is made up of 15 amino acids. As DNA, the CDR3 is TGCGCCAGCAGCACAGAACAGCCTTCAGGAAGCGGCTACACCTTC. Translating it yields CASSTEQPSGSGYTF.

About this clone: A much more abundant neighbour one base away suggests this may be a read error. Other DNA sequences from this sample encode an identical CDR3 as well. The rearrangement links TRBV7-9 to TRBJ2-7; D may be TRBD1 (6 bases). The CDR3 sequence is 14 residues long. Germline CDR1 reads SEHNR; CDR2 reads FQNEAQ (reference sequence). The CDR3 sequence: CASSLGRGSYEQYF. Here the CDR3 DNA reads TGCGCCAGCAGCTTAGGAAGGGGGTCCTACGAGCAGTACTTC. The full variable domain, with the rest looked up from reference TRBV7-9 and TRBJ2-7, is DTGVSQNPRHKITKRGQNVTFRCDPISEHNRLYWYRQTLGQGPEFLTYFQNEAQLEKSRLLSDRFSAERPKGSFSTLEIQRTEQGDSAMYLCASSLGRGSYEQYFGPGTRLTVT.

Many counts were recorded for this clone. CDR3 sequence reads: CASSPGDLRGTGELFF. DNA of the CDR3: TGTGCCAGCAGTCCGGGGGACCTTAGAGGAACCGGGGAGCTGTTTTTT. The V gene is TRBV28, the J gene TRBJ2-2; weak D call: TRBD2 (6 bases). The germline V gene encodes CDR1 MDHEN and CDR2 SYDVKM. The germline V and J ends were trimmed by 5 bases and 5 bases, with 18 bases remaining between them. The CDR3 covers 16 residues. The entire variable domain, with the rest obtained from reference TRBV28 and TRBJ2-2, is as follows: DVKVTQSSRYLVKRTGEKVFLECVQDMDHENMFWYRQDPGLGLRLIYFSYDVKMKEKGDIPEGYSVSREKKERFSLILESASTNQTSMYLCASSPGDLRGTGELFFGEGSRLTVL.

This chain uses TRBV19 with TRBJ2-2, with 11 bases fitting TRBD1. The V and J ends lost 7 bases and 5 bases, in that order; junction bases with no gene match: 15. The length of the CDR3 is 18 residues. Germline CDR1 reads LNHDA; CDR2 reads SQIVND (reference sequence). DNA of the CDR3: TGTGCCAGTACACTAGTCCGATCGGGACAGGGGGATACCGGGGAGCTGTTTTTT. It codes for CASTLVRSGQGDTGELFF.

Many counts were recorded for this clone. The chain carries TRBV27 and TRBJ1-2, with D hard to call. The CDR3 totals 15 residues. The V gene's germline CDR1 is MNHEY and CDR2 SMNVEV (reference sequence). Trimming pared 6 bases from V and 5 bases from J, leaving 19 bases between. CDR3 nucleotides: TGTGCCAGCAGCCCAGGCTCGGACGGATTTTATGGCTACACCTTC. It is translated as CASSPGSDGFYGYTF.

The gene calls are TRBV20-1 and TRBJ2-2; D perhaps matches TRBD2 (6 bases). Trimming pared 5 bases from V and 5 bases from J, leaving 9 bases between. In germline, CDR1 is DFQATT, CDR2 SNEGSKA (reference sequence). This CDR3 is 12 amino acids long. CDR3: CSAAGLTGELFF. The CDR3, as DNA: TGCAGTGCTGCCGGACTAACCGGGGAGCTGTTTTTT.

This clone showed up many times. The chain joins TRBV6-1 to TRBJ2-3, with a possible D match to TRBD1 (6 bases). This CDR3 contains 14 residues. Germline V lookup: CDR1 MNHNS, CDR2 SASEGT. V lost 6 bases and J 2 bases, leaving 12 bases between the germline ends. The CDR3 region has the DNA TGTGCCAGCAGCCAGGGGCGGTCCACAGATACGCAGTATTTT. Translating gives CASSQGRSTDTQYF.

Many counts were recorded for this clone. J is TRBJ2-2 and V is TRBV5-1; D perhaps matches TRBD2 (5 bases). The CDR3 is 13 amino acids. The germline CDR1 and CDR2 sequences are SGHRS and YFSETQ. V lost 5 bases and J 6 bases, leaving 11 bases between the germline ends. The CDR3 DNA sequence: TGCGCCAGCAGAGGGAGCGAGGCCGGGGAGCTGTTTTTT. Translating it yields CASRGSEAGELFF. Full variable domain (outside the CDR3, taken from reference TRBV5-1 and TRBJ2-2): KAGVTQTPRYLIKTRGQQVTLSCSPISGHRSVSWYQQTPGQGLQFLFEYFSETQRNKGNFPGRFSGRQFSNSRSEMNVSTLELGDSALYLCASRGSEAGELFFGEGSRLTVL.

The chain links TRBV20-1 to TRBJ1-2; D gene unclear. Germline assignment: CDR1 DFQATT and CDR2 SNEGSKA (reference sequence). The CDR3 covers 11 residues. The V end was cut by 0 bases, the J end by 6 bases, with 5 bases between. The CDR3 protein is CSARDRDGYTF. CDR3 in DNA: TGCAGTGCTAGAGACCGCGATGGCTACACCTTC.

Only a few counts were recorded for this clone. J is TRBJ1-6 and V is TRBV6-1, with D unresolved. The germline V and J ends were trimmed by 4 bases and 8 bases, with 15 bases remaining between them. The CDR3 length is 15 residues. Germline CDR1 MNHNS, CDR2 SASEGT. Written as DNA, the CDR3 is TGTGCCAGCAGTGCCGGCGAAGGTGGGGATTCACCCCTCCACTTT. Translated: CASSAGEGGDSPLHF.

This clone occurred a few times. The chain has TRBV6-4 and TRBJ1-6, with 8 positions matching TRBD1. The V segment lost 8 bases and the J segment 8 bases; nucleotides outside the gene matches: 5. Germline CDR1 MRHNA, CDR2 SNTAGT. The CDR3 has 13 amino acids. The CDR3 here is CASSDRAHSPLHF. The CDR3 nucleotides read TGTGCCAGCTCGGACAGGGCACATTCACCCCTCCACTTT.

Within the sample, this clone is large. Here the CDR3 reads CASSLGTGFGVYEQYF. The CDR3 DNA follows: TGCGCCAGCAGCTTGGGCACAGGGTTTGGAGTCTACGAGCAGTACTTC. This chain joins TRBV5-1 and TRBJ2-7; weak D call: TRBD1 (6 bases). Germline V gene lookup returns CDR1 SGHRS and CDR2 YFSETQ. The V end was cut by 0 bases, the J end by 3 bases, with 16 bases between. The CDR3 is 16 amino acids.

This clone rates as medium-sized. This rearrangement joins TRBV7-9 to TRBJ2-1; 9 positions match TRBD1. Germline V CDR1 and CDR2: SEHNR, FQNEAQ (reference sequence). V trimming: 4 bases; J trimming: 7 bases; junction bases outside the gene matches: 8. The CDR3 runs to 15 residues. The CDR3 loop is CASSYTGGYGNEQFF. The CDR3, as DNA: TGTGCCAGCAGCTACACAGGGGGCTACGGAAATGAGCAGTTCTTC. The full variable domain, completed using reference TRBV7-9 and TRBJ2-1, is DTGVSQNPRHKITKRGQNVTFRCDPISEHNRLYWYRQTLGQGPEFLTYFQNEAQLEKSRLLSDRFSAERPKGSFSTLEIQRTEQGDSAMYLCASSYTGGYGNEQFFGPGTRLTVL.

This clone was recorded at least ten times. The J gene is TRBJ1-1, the V gene TRBV11-2; TRBD1 matches at 9 bases. CDR1 SGHAT and CDR2 FQNNGV come from the germline V gene. Germline trimming cut 3 bases from V and 12 bases from J; bases unmatched to any gene: 11. This CDR3 is 14 amino acids long. The CDR3 DNA is TGTGCCAGCAGCTTGGACAGGGGACTGGGAGGTCCTTTCTTT. As protein: CASSLDRGLGGPFF.

In its sample, this clone was seen many times. The V and J genes are TRBV5-1 and TRBJ1-5; maybe TRBD1 (5 bases). The germline V gene has CDR1 SGHRS and CDR2 YFSETQ. V shed 2 bases and J shed 9 bases, with 12 bases lying between them. This CDR3 is built from 13 residues. The CDR3 protein is CASSFLGLGPQHF. DNA of the CDR3: TGCGCCAGCAGCTTCTTGGGGCTTGGGCCCCAGCATTTT.

This rearrangement joins TRBV11-1 to TRBJ2-7; D tentatively reads TRBD1 or TRBD2 (7 bases each). The germline V gene encodes CDR1 SGHAT and CDR2 FQDESV (reference sequence). V was shortened by 3 bases and J by 7 bases, with 31 bases between the two germline ends. This CDR3 has 19 residues. In DNA, the CDR3 is TGTGCCAGCAGCTTGGGGGCCCACGGGGCAGGGGGTCCCGGGGGGGAGCAGTACTTC. Translated: CASSLGAHGAGGPGGEQYF. Drawing the rest from reference TRBV11-1 and TRBJ2-7, the complete variable domain is EAEVAQSPRYKITEKSQAVAFWCDPISGHATLYWYRQILGQGPELLVQFQDESVVDDSQLPKDRFSAERLKGVDSTLKIQPAELGDSAMYLCASSLGAHGAGGPGGEQYFGPGTRLTVT.

Ten or more counts support this clone. As DNA, the CDR3 is TGTGCCAGTAGTAAACAGGGTGTAGGTACTGAAGCTTTCTTT. Protein: CASSKQGVGTEAFF. V usage is TRBV19 and J usage is TRBJ1-1, with D perhaps matching TRBD1 (6 bases). The V end lost 4 bases, the J end lost 5 bases, and 14 bases lay between the germline ends. CDR3 size: 14 residues. Germline V CDR1 and CDR2: LNHDA, SQIVND (reference sequence).

This clone was picked up many times. The chain recombines TRBV12-3 or TRBV12-4 with TRBJ1-1; D not resolved. V was cut by 10 bases and J by 3 bases, with 9 bases left in between. The CDR3 totals 11 residues. The CDR3 nucleotides are TGTGCCACAAGCGGGGACACTGAAGCTTTCTTT. It translates to CATSGDTEAFF.

This clone was recorded at least ten times. The gene calls are TRBV28 and TRBJ1-4, with 9 nucleotides matching TRBD1. The germline gives CDR1 MDHEN, CDR2 SYDVKM. This CDR3 region has 14 residues. Trimming removed 4 bases from V and 7 bases from J; junction bases left unmatched: 4. The CDR3 spells CASSWETGGEKLFF. In DNA, the CDR3 is TGTGCCAGCAGTTGGGAGACAGGGGGTGAAAAACTGTTTTTT.

This clone ranks as hyperexpanded (1% or more). This rearrangement joins TRBV19 to TRBJ2-2; D call uncertain. This CDR3 has 12 amino acids. The V end was cut by 3 bases, the J end by 7 bases, with 6 bases between. CDR1 is LNHDA, CDR2 SQIVND, per germline (reference sequence). The DNA of the CDR3 is TGTGCCAGTAGTATCGGCTACGGGGAGCTGTTTTTT. It codes for CASSIGYGELFF. The full variable domain, with the rest looked up from reference TRBV19 and TRBJ2-2, is DGGITQSPKYLFRKEGQNVTLSCEQNLNHDAMYWYRQDPGQGLRLIYYSQIVNDFQKGDIAEGYSVSREKKESFPLTVTSAQKNPTAFYLCASSIGYGELFFGEGSRLTVL.

This clone was seen many times. This sequence joins TRBV30 and TRBJ2-5; no clear D. The CDR3 spans 14 residues. V was pared by 0 bases and J by 5 bases, with 13 bases between. Germline loops: CDR1 GTSNPN, CDR2 SVGIG (reference sequence). CDR3 loop: CAWSVEWVWETQYF. For the CDR3, the DNA is TGTGCCTGGAGTGTAGAATGGGTGTGGGAGACCCAGTACTTC.